The 29 T cell receptor beta chains in this list originate from one sample, sequenced in a study of cytomegalovirus exposure and HLA in healthy donors. Repertoires were generated with immunoSEQ multiplex PCR, while TCRdb's copy carries only in-frame clones and drops some. Among tens of thousands of clones listed, roughly 90% were seen once. Sequencing input: PBMCs. All receptors derive from a man aged 25-45 years in good health and CMV-seronegative.

The chain employs TRBV6-4 and TRBJ2-2; perhaps TRBD1 as D (6 bases). Germline values: CDR1 MRHNA, CDR2 SNTAGT. Trimming took 0 bases from V and 5 from J, leaving 10 bases between them. The CDR3 is 15 amino acids. The DNA for the CDR3 is TGTGCCAGCAGTGACTCGGGGCAGGGGACCGGGGAGCTGTTTTTT. It translates to CASSDSGQGTGELFF.

The chain is built from TRBV15 and TRBJ2-1, with D possibly being TRBD1 (5 bases). The CDR3 runs to 14 residues. Looked up from germline, CDR1 is LNHNV and CDR2 is YYDKDF (reference sequence). The ends were cut back, 6 bases at V and 6 bases at J, with 15 bases in the middle. The CDR3 region has the DNA TGTGCCACCAGGCGAGACAGCCCCTCCAATGAGCAGTTCTTC. Its protein product is CATRRDSPSNEQFF. The full variable domain, rest sourced from reference TRBV15 and TRBJ2-1, is DAMVIQNPRYQVTQFGKPVTLSCSQTLNHNVMYWYQQKSSQAPKLLFHYYDKDFNNEADTPDNFQSRRPNTSFCFLDIRSPGLGDTAMYLCATRRDSPSNEQFFGPGTRLTVL.

CDR3 coding DNA: TGTGCCAGCAGCGATGGGACAGGGGGTACCTACGAGCAGTACTTC. Translated: CASSDGTGGTYEQYF. V gene TRBV9 combines with J gene TRBJ2-7, with TRBD1 matching 11 bases. CDR1 SGDLS and CDR2 YYNGEE come from the germline V gene. This CDR3 comprises 15 residues. The J segment lost 2 bases and the V segment lost 3 bases, leaving 4 bases of the junction unmatched.

The chain uses TRBV10-3 and TRBJ2-1, with TRBD1 identical over 9 bases. From germline, CDR1 is ENHRY and CDR2 SYGVKD. Losses at the gene ends were 9 bases for V and 6 bases for J; bases not matched to a gene: 3. This CDR3 is 12 amino acids long. DNA of the CDR3: TGTGCCATACAGACAGGGGGCAATGAGCAGTTCTTC. Protein sequence: CAIQTGGNEQFF.

This clone was picked up one time. At one of its ends the junction is not consistent with the germline gene, which may arise from a read error. The rearrangement links TRBV7-7 to TRBJ2-2; TRBD2 might be the D (5 bases). Germline lookup yields CDR1 SSHAT and CDR2 FNYEAQ (reference sequence). The CDR3 covers 17 residues. The CDR3 DNA reads as TGTGCTAGCAGCTTAGAAGGGCTAGCCGAGAACACCGGGGAGCTGTTTTTT. Residues: CASSLEGLAENTGELFF.

The genes are TRBV9 and TRBJ1-2, with 8 positions matching TRBD1. The germline V gene has CDR1 SGDLS and CDR2 YYNGEE. The CDR3 has 15 residues. J was trimmed by 7 bases and V by 3 bases; bases with no gene match: 11. This chain's CDR3 is CASSARTGNKGGYTF. CDR3 nucleotides: TGTGCCAGCAGCGCCCGGACAGGGAACAAGGGTGGCTACACCTTC.

The rearrangement links TRBV6-4 to TRBJ1-4; 8 nucleotides line up with TRBD1. The V gene end was trimmed by 3 bases and the J gene end by 4 bases; junction bases not matched to a gene: 4. The CDR3 has 15 residues. CDR1 and CDR2 (germline): MRHNA, SNTAGT. The CDR3: CASSEGTGSNEKLFF. The CDR3 DNA reads TGTGCCAGCAGTGAGGGGACAGGAAGTAATGAAAAACTGTTTTTT.

This chain uses TRBV27 with TRBJ1-5, with D possibly being TRBD1 (6 bases). Trimming left V 7 bases short and J 2 bases short, with 12 bases between. CDR1 is MNHEY, CDR2 SMNVEV, per germline (reference sequence). The CDR3 covers 14 residues. The DNA for the CDR3 is TGTGCCAGCAAAAGGGGGACGGGCAATCAGCCCCAGCATTTT. This sequence encodes CASKRGTGNQPQHF.

The chain has TRBV29-1 and TRBJ1-2, with 10 bases that match TRBD1. The germline V gene has CDR1 SQVTM and CDR2 ANQGSEA. This CDR3 spans 13 amino acids. V trimming: 1 base; J trimming: 6 bases; junction bases outside the gene matches: 2. CDR3 region: CSVEGGQGNGYTF. In DNA form, the CDR3 reads TGCAGCGTTGAAGGGGGACAGGGGAATGGCTACACCTTC.

This rearrangement joins TRBV19 to TRBJ2-3; 10 bases are a match to TRBD1. V lost 6 bases, J lost 4 bases, and 10 bases stayed unmatched. Germline V gene sequence: CDR1 LNHDA, CDR2 SQIVND (reference sequence). CDR3 length: 16 residues. The CDR3 region has the DNA TGTGCCAGTAGACCAATCGACAGGGGGCGAGCAGATACGCAGTATTTT. Encoded protein: CASRPIDRGRADTQYF.

CDR3: CASSLHPTKTSDTQYF. CDR3 coding DNA: TGTGCCAGCAGCCTACATCCGACAAAAACCTCAGATACGCAGTATTTT. The chain employs TRBV9 and TRBJ2-3; D unclear. The germline V gene has CDR1 SGDLS and CDR2 YYNGEE. V lost 4 bases and J lost 4, with 19 bases in between. CDR3 length: 16 amino acids.

CDR3 loop: CASSHLDRGNQPQHF. The CDR3 DNA reads TGCGCCAGCAGCCACTTGGACAGGGGGAATCAGCCCCAGCATTTT. V is TRBV4-1 and J is TRBJ1-5; 10 positions match TRBD1. Germline CDR1 and CDR2: MGHRA and YSYEKL. Trimming cost V 3 bases and J 4 bases; bases outside gene matches: 3. CDR3 length equals 15 residues.

The CDR3 sequence is CASSLGGKVVEAFF. DNA for the CDR3: TGTGCCAGCAGTTTAGGGGGGAAGGTTGTTGAAGCTTTCTTT. The J gene is TRBJ1-1, the V gene TRBV27; possibly TRBD1 for D (5 bases). Trimming took off 2 bases at V and 7 bases at J, with 14 bases between the two ends. CDR1 and CDR2 (germline): MNHEY, SMNVEV (reference sequence). The CDR3 sequence is 14 residues long.

The J gene is TRBJ2-5, the V gene TRBV10-3; no firm D call. This CDR3 has 14 residues. Trimming cost V 4 bases and J 0 bases, with 9 bases left between them. CDR1 ENHRY and CDR2 SYGVKD come from the germline V gene. CDR3: CAISGTAYQETQYF. CDR3 sequence (DNA): TGTGCCATCAGTGGTACAGCCTACCAAGAGACCCAGTACTTC.

The chain links TRBV15 to TRBJ2-7; D unclear. V was trimmed by 1 base and J by 2 bases, leaving 9 bases between them. CDR1 and CDR2 (germline): LNHNV, YYDKDF (reference sequence). The length of the CDR3 is 14 residues. The CDR3 loop is CATSRGGGPYEQYF. CDR3 bases: TGTGCCACCAGCAGAGGAGGCGGTCCCTACGAGCAGTACTTC. Together with reference TRBV15 and TRBJ2-7, the CDR3 gives the full variable domain: DAMVIQNPRYQVTQFGKPVTLSCSQTLNHNVMYWYQQKSSQAPKLLFHYYDKDFNNEADTPDNFQSRRPNTSFCFLDIRSPGLGDTAMYLCATSRGGGPYEQYFGPGTRLTVT.

This clone was counted once. A read error may produce the germline difference seen at one junction end. The chain links TRBV7-9 to TRBJ2-7; TRBD2 is a possible D gene (5 bases). The CDR3 totals 12 residues. CDR1 SEHNR and CDR2 FQNEAQ come from the germline V gene (reference sequence). The CDR3 DNA reads TGTGCCAGCAGCATAGCACCGGAGGCGCAGTACTTC. This translates into CASSIAPEAQYF.

The gene calls are TRBV4-2 and TRBJ2-5, with TRBD1 identical over 9 bases. Looked up from germline, CDR1 is LGHNA and CDR2 is YNFKEQ. Losses at the gene ends were 1 base for V and 4 bases for J; bases not matched to a gene: 7. CDR3 length: 16 residues. This CDR3 is CASSQAGGQGGETQYF. CDR3 sequence (DNA): TGTGCCAGCAGCCAAGCGGGGGGACAGGGAGGAGAGACCCAGTACTTC.

The CDR3 protein is CASSPYQIDRGREVFQETQYF. DNA for the CDR3: TGTGCCAGCTCACCCTATCAAATAGACAGGGGGCGCGAAGTTTTTCAAGAGACCCAGTACTTC. The chain carries TRBV18 and TRBJ2-5; 10 nucleotides align to TRBD1. There are 21 residues in the CDR3. The germline V gene has CDR1 KGHSH and CDR2 LQKENI. V lost 3 bases and J lost 2; bases outside the gene matches: 21.

This sequence joins TRBV27 and TRBJ1-5, with a possible D match to TRBD1 (5 bases). The V gene lost 1 base and the J gene lost 5 bases, with 12 bases spanning the gap. This CDR3 comprises 15 residues. Germline CDR1 is MNHEY and CDR2 is SMNVEV (reference sequence). CDR3 in DNA: TGTGCCAGCAGTTTATGGGGCAGGACCGATCAGCCCCAGCATTTT. It specifies CASSLWGRTDQPQHF.

The gene calls are TRBV7-2 and TRBJ1-5; 9 bases fit TRBD1. Germline CDR1 SGHTA, CDR2 FQGNSA. The CDR3 is made up of 14 amino acids. V lost 5 bases and J lost 5; bases outside the gene matches: 4. DNA of the CDR3: TGTGCCAGCAGCGACGGACAGGGGTATCAGCCCCAGCATTTT. Translating gives CASSDGQGYQPQHF.

The V gene is TRBV9, the J gene TRBJ2-7; D might be TRBD2 (6 bases). V dropped 4 bases and J dropped 3 bases, with 14 bases sitting between them. The CDR3 has 14 residues. The V gene's germline CDR1 is SGDLS and CDR2 YYNGEE. The CDR3 nucleotides read TGTGCCAGCAGCCCAGTTGTGGGGGGCTACGAGCAGTACTTC. Protein: CASSPVVGGYEQYF. The whole variable domain, filled in from reference TRBV9 and TRBJ2-7, reads DSGVTQTPKHLITATGQRVTLRCSPRSGDLSVYWYQQSLDQGLQFLIQYYNGEERAKGNILERFSAQQFPDLHSELNLSSLELGDSALYFCASSPVVGGYEQYFGPGTRLTVT.

The CDR3 spells CASSGNRDRVTGELFF. DNA for the CDR3: TGTGCCAGCAGCGGAAACCGGGACAGGGTCACCGGGGAGCTGTTTTTT. J is TRBJ2-2 and V is TRBV7-9; 9 bases agree with TRBD1. Trimming cost V 5 bases and J 4 bases; bases outside gene matches: 8. CDR3 length: 16 amino acids. Germline CDR1 is SEHNR and CDR2 is FQNEAQ (reference sequence). The full variable domain, in which reference TRBV7-9 and TRBJ2-2 provide the parts outside the CDR3, is DTGVSQNPRHKITKRGQNVTFRCDPISEHNRLYWYRQTLGQGPEFLTYFQNEAQLEKSRLLSDRFSAERPKGSFSTLEIQRTEQGDSAMYLCASSGNRDRVTGELFFGEGSRLTVL.

The V and J genes are TRBV28 and TRBJ2-7; 13 nucleotides match TRBD2. The CDR3 has 18 residues. Losses at the gene ends were 3 bases for V and 0 bases for J; bases not matched to a gene: 8. Germline V gene sequence: CDR1 MDHEN, CDR2 SYDVKM. CDR3 sequence (DNA): TGTGCCAGCAGTTTTAGGAGGACTAGCGGGAGAATCTCCTACGAGCAGTACTTC. Protein: CASSFRRTSGRISYEQYF.

The chain couples TRBV5-5 to TRBJ2-5; the D is unclear. The CDR3 is 15 residues long. Trimming removed 2 bases from V and 3 bases from J, with 14 bases in between. From germline, CDR1 is SGHKS and CDR2 YYEKEE (reference sequence). For the CDR3, the DNA is TGTGCCAGCAGCTTAGATACAGTTCGAGAAGAGACCCAGTACTTC. Amino acid sequence: CASSLDTVREETQYF.

The gene calls are TRBV5-1 and TRBJ2-5; unclear D gene. CDR1 and CDR2 from the germline V gene are SGHRS and YFSETQ. This CDR3 has 16 amino acids. Between the trimmed V and J ends, which lost 1 base and 4 bases, there was a span of 17 bases. As DNA, the CDR3 is TGCGCCAGCAGCTTGAGGTTAGCCTCGCTGGGAGAGACCCAGTACTTC. Its protein is CASSLRLASLGETQYF.

This clone was observed a single time. This chain uses TRBV5-1 with TRBJ2-3; a possible D gene is TRBD2 (5 bases). V was trimmed by 0 bases and J by 0 bases, leaving 14 bases between them. The germline CDR1 and CDR2 sequences are SGHRS and YFSETQ. There are 17 residues in the CDR3. The CDR3 nucleotides are TGCGCCAGCAGCTTGGACGGCGGAAGGACTAGCACAGATACGCAGTATTTT. This translates into CASSLDGGRTSTDTQYF.

J is TRBJ1-2 and V is TRBV6-6; 8 bases map to TRBD1. The CDR3 consists of 15 residues. Germline CDR1 MNHNY, CDR2 SVGAGI (reference sequence). V was clipped by 7 bases and J by 6 bases; unmatched bases: 13. This chain's CDR3 is CASIRPGQGSDGYTF. The CDR3 DNA sequence: TGTGCCAGCATCAGGCCAGGACAGGGATCAGATGGCTACACCTTC.

The chain combines TRBV7-2 with TRBJ2-2; D remains unclear. The CDR3 runs 12 residues. Germline-derived CDR1 and CDR2 are SGHTA and FQGNSA. Trimming stripped 3 bases from V and 5 bases from J, with 4 bases between. DNA of the CDR3: TGTGCCAGCAGCTTCCAGACCGGGGAGCTGTTTTTT. It yields the protein CASSFQTGELFF.

The J gene is TRBJ1-6, the V gene TRBV16; tentatively, D is TRBD1 (5 bases). The V end lost 6 bases, the J end lost 6 bases, and 21 bases lay between the germline ends. The CDR3 is 17 residues long. CDR1 and CDR2 from the germline V gene are KGHSY and FQNENV. As DNA, the CDR3 is TGTGCCAGCAGTCCCATAAGACAGCCGACCTTTAATTCACCCCTCCACTTT. As protein: CASSPIRQPTFNSPLHF.